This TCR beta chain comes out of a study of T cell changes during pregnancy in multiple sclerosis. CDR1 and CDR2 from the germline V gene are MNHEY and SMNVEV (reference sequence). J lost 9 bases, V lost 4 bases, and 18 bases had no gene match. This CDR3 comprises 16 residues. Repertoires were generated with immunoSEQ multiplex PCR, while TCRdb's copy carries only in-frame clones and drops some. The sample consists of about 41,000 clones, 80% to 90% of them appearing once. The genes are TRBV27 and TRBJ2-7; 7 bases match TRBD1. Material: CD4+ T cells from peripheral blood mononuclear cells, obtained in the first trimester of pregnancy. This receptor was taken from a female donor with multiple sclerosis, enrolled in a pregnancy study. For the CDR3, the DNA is TGTGCCAGCAGTTCCATTACAGGGGTGGGGTCGGTTGGGCAGTACTTC. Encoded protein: CASSSITGVGSVGQYF.